This T cell receptor (beta chain) was obtained from a study of control samples from healthy donors and cancer patients. The CDR3 length is 13 residues. Deletions cut 6 bases from V and 4 bases from J, with 14 bases between. CDR1 and CDR2 from the germline V gene are SQVTM and ANQGSEA. Sequencing was performed with immunoSEQ multiplex PCR; in TCRdb, only in-frame clones are kept and a portion is missing. The repertoire consists of roughly 180,000 clones, with about nine tenths occurring once and the leading ten covering just over 2%. Sequencing was done on a sample of blood. The chain has TRBV29-1 and TRBJ2-3, with TRBD2 as a possible D gene (7 bases). The sequence was collected from a woman aged 35 to 49 in good health. In nucleotides, the CDR3 is TGCAGCGTCCCTAGGGGGGGACCAGATACGCAGTATTTT. Encoded protein: CSVPRGGPDTQYF.